This T cell receptor (beta chain) is drawn from a study of blood T cells in healthy people across ages. With 4 bases removed from V and 0 bases from J, the gap between germline ends came to 14 bases. Germline V gives CDR1 LGHNA, CDR2 YNFKEQ. The CDR3 is 16 amino acids. It was with a sample-barcoded 5' primer and a J-beta primer mix that a second PCR of roughly 7 to 12 cycles was run. A tag from a template-switch adaptor with 12 random nucleotides marked each cDNA molecule. One entry per CDR3 protein results from TCRdb running MiXCR on the 5' RACE reads. This table has about a million distinct CDR3 sequences, under 50% appearing once. Extraction yielded at least 6 micrograms of total RNA per sample. This clonotype was observed a handful of times.

The origin of this receptor is a man younger than 45 in good health. This sequence joins TRBV4-2 and TRBJ2-3; D is possibly TRBD2 (6 bases). Sequences were obtained from blood. The DNA of the CDR3 is TGTGCCAGCAGCCGGGGGGTGGAAACTAGCACAGATACGCAGTATTTT. It translates to CASSRGVETSTDTQYF.